The T cell receptor (beta chain) under discussion was sequenced for a study of beta chain features in type 1 diabetes. The V gene end was trimmed by 1 base and the J gene end by 4 bases; junction bases not matched to a gene: 8. The CDR3 consists of 17 residues. CDR1 and CDR2 (germline): SGHRS, YFSETQ. Overall study findings and caveats: A pattern of fewer insertions and more deletions at VDJ junctions was seen in type 1 diabetes patients. Type 1 diabetes patients showed a moderate but significant shortening of TCRB CDR3s in all four CD4+ subsets. The influence of HLA type on TCRB rearrangement stayed undetermined.

Remarks on this clone: The antigen is not known.

Every single donor gave one heparinised blood draw, and these averaged around 120 mL. Of the isolated RNA, all was reverse transcribed, and so the sequenced material was expressed TCRB transcripts. The study sequenced naive, central memory and regulatory T cell samples to an average of about 3.6 million reads. The repertoire was sequenced with immunoSEQ multiplex PCR; TCRdb's copy has only in-frame clones and lacks some. The sample holds approximately 730,000 clones, over 10% seen once. The origin of this receptor is a man aged 18-30 years with type 1 diabetes. The sample comprised naive CD4+ T cells from blood. V and J are TRBV5-1 and TRBJ2-1, with TRBD2 identical over 10 bases. Here the CDR3 reads CASSLTKLAGAYNEQFF. The CDR3 nucleotides are TGCGCCAGCAGCTTGACTAAGCTAGCGGGGGCGTACAATGAGCAGTTCTTC.